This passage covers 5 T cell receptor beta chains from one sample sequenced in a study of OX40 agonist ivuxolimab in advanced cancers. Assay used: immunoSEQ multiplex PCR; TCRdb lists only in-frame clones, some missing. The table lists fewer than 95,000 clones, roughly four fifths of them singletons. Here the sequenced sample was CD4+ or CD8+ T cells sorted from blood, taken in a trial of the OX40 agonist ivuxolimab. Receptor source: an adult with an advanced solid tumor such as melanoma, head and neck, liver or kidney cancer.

This CDR3 is CASSLGGLSSGNTIYF. For the CDR3, the DNA is TGTGCCAGCAGCTTAGGGGGACTAAGCTCTGGAAACACCATATATTTT. The chain uses TRBV7-9 and TRBJ1-3, with a weak D call TRBD1 (5 bases). Trimming stripped 1 base from V and 0 bases from J, with 10 bases between. The CDR3 sequence is 16 residues long. The germline V gene encodes CDR1 SEHNR and CDR2 FQNEAQ (reference sequence).

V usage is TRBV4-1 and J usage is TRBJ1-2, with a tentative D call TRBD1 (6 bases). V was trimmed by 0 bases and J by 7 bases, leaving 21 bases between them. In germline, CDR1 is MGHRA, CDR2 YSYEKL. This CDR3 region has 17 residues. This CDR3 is CASSQEGTGRGFSGYTF. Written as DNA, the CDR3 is TGCGCCAGCAGCCAAGAGGGAACCGGCAGGGGCTTTTCTGGCTACACCTTC.

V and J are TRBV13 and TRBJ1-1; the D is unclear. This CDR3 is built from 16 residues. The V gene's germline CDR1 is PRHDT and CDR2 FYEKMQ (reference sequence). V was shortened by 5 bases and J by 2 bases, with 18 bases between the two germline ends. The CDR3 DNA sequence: TGTGCCAGCAGCACCGAATGGGGAGGGAGAAACACTGAAGCTTTCTTT. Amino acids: CASSTEWGGRNTEAFF. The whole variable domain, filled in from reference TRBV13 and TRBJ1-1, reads AAGVIQSPRHLIKEKRETATLKCYPIPRHDTVYWYQQGPGQDPQFLISFYEKMQSDKGSIPDRFSAQQFSDYHSELNMSSLELGDSALYFCASSTEWGGRNTEAFFGQGTRLTVV.

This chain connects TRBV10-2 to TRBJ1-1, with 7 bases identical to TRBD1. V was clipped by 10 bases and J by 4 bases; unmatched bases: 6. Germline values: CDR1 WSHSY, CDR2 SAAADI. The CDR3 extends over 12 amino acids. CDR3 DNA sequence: TGCGCCACCAGAGACAGGGCCACTGAAGCTTTCTTT. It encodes CATRDRATEAFF.

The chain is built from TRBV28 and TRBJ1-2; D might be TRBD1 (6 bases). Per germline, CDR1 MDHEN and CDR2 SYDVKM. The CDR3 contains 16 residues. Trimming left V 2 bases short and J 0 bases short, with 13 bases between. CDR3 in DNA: TGTGCCAGCAGTTTACCCCTGGACAGACCTAACTATGGCTACACCTTC. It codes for CASSLPLDRPNYGYTF.